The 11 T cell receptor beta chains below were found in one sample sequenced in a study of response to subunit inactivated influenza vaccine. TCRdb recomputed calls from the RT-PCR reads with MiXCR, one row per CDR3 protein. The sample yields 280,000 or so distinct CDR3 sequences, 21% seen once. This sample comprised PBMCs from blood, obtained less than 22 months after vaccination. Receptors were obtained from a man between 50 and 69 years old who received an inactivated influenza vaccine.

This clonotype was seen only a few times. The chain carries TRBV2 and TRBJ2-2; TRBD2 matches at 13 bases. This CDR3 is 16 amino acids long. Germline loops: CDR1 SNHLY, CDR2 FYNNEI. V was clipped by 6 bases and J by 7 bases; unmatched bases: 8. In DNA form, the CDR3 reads TGTGCCAGCAGAGCAACTAGCGGGAGGGCCAACGGGGAGCTGTTTTTT. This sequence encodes CASRATSGRANGELFF.

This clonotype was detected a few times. The CDR3 sequence is CASNHGQENSPLHF. The CDR3 coding sequence is TGTGCCAGCAACCACGGACAGGAGAATTCACCCCTCCACTTT. V and J are TRBV12-3 or TRBV12-4 and TRBJ1-6; 7 positions agree with TRBD1. J gave up 7 bases and V 7 bases, and 7 bases lay outside the gene matches. The CDR3 runs to 14 residues.

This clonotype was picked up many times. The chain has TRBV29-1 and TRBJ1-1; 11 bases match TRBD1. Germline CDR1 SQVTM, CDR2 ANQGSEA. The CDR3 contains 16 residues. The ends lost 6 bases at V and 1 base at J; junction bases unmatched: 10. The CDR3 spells CSVRGQGDSENTEAFF. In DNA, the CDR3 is TGCAGCGTACGGGGACAGGGGGATTCCGAGAACACTGAAGCTTTCTTT.

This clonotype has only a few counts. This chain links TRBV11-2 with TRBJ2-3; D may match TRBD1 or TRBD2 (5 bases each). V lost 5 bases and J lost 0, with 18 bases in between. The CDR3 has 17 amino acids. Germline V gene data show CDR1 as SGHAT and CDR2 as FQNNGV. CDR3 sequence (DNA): TGTGCCAGCAGCCACAACCGGGGACGAACTAGCACAGATACGCAGTATTTT. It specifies CASSHNRGRTSTDTQYF.

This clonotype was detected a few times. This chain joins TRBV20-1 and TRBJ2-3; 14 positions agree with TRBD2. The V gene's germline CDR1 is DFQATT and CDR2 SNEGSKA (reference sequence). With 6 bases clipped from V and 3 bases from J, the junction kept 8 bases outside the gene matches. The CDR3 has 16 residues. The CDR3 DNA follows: TGCAGTGCACCGACTAGCGGGAGGGCCCGAACAGATACGCAGTATTTT. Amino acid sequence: CSAPTSGRARTDTQYF.

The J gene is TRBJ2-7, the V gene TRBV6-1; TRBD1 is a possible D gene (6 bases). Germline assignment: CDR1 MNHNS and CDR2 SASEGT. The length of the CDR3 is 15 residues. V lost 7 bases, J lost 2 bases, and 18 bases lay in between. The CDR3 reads CASNYRTALAYEQYF. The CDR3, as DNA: TGTGCCAGCAACTATCGGACAGCACTGGCCTACGAGCAGTACTTC.

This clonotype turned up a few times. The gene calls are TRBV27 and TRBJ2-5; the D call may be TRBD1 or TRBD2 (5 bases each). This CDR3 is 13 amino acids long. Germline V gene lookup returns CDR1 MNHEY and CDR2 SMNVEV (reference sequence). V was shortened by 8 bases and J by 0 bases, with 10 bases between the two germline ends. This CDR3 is CASAGTYQETQYF. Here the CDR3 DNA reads TGTGCCAGCGCCGGGACCTACCAAGAGACCCAGTACTTC.

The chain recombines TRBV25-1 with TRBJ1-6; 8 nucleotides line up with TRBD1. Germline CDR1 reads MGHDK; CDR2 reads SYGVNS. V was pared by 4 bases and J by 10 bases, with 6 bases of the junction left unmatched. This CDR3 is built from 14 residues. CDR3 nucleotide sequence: TGTGCCAGCAGTGCCCCGGACAGGGTGTCACCCCTCCACTTT. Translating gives CASSAPDRVSPLHF.

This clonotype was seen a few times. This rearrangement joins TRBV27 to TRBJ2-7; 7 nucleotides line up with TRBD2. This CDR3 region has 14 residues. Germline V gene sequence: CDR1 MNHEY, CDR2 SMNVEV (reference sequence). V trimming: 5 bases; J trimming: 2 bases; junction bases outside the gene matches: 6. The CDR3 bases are TGTGCCAGCAGTGCTAGCGCGGGAGCCTACGAGCAGTACTTC. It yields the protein CASSASAGAYEQYF.

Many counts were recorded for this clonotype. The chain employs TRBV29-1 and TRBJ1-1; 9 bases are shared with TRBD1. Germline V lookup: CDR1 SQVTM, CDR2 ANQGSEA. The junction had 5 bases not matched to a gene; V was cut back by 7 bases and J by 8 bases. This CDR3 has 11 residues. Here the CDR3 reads CSAGQGIEAFF. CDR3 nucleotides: TGCAGCGCCGGACAGGGGATAGAAGCTTTCTTT.

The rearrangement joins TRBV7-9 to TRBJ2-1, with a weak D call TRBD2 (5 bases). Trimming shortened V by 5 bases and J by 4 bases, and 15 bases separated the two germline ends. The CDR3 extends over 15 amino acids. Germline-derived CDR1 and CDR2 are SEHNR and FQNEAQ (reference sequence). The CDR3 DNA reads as TGTGCCAGCAGCCAGGACCTAGGCGGGTACAATGAGCAGTTCTTC. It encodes CASSQDLGGYNEQFF.